The T cell receptor beta chain described here comes from a study of T cells after yellow fever vaccination. Across the study: The SMART-Seq v4 Ultra Low Input method served to prepare the low-cell-number fractions.

The ends were cut back, 5 bases at V and 9 bases at J, with 11 bases in the middle. This CDR3 contains 13 residues. Germline CDR1 and CDR2: SGHTA and FQGNSA. TCR cDNA was made by 5'RACE template switching, adding a universal primer site and UMIs. TCRdb reprocessed the 5' RACE reads with MiXCR, giving one entry per CDR3 protein. The table lists approximately 550,000 distinct CDR3 sequences, about 19% of them singletons. The source of this sequence is a man aged 30-40 years who received the YFV17D yellow fever vaccine. The specimen was PBMCs, collected 15 days after the yellow fever booster vaccination. This chain connects TRBV7-2 to TRBJ1-6; D is possibly TRBD1 (6 bases). The CDR3 is CASSINRVSPLHF. The CDR3 DNA reads as TGTGCCAGCAGCATCAACAGGGTTTCACCCCTCCACTTT. Filled out from reference TRBV7-2 and TRBJ1-6, the complete variable domain reads GAGVSQSPSNKVTEKGKDVELRCDPISGHTALYWYRQSLGQGLEFLIYFQGNSAPDKSGLPSDRFSAERTGGSVSTLTIQRTQQEDSAVYLCASSINRVSPLHFGNGTRLTVT.